This TCR beta chain was profiled in a study of T cells in narcolepsy. Germline CDR1 SGHAT, CDR2 FQNNGV. V lost 4 bases and J lost 8, with 11 bases in between. The CDR3 extends over 12 amino acids. The assay was immunoSEQ multiplex PCR, and TCRdb's table has in-frame clones only and misses some. The repertoire consists of roughly 30,000 clones, with around three quarters occurring once and the leading ten covering approximately 3.6%. The TCR was taken from a human donor in good health. V gene TRBV11-2 combines with J gene TRBJ1-2; D might be TRBD1 (6 bases). The sequenced sample consisted of memory (CD45RA-) CD4+ T cells from blood. CDR3 coding DNA: TGTGCCAGCAGCTCGACAGGTGGAGGCTACACCTTC. It translates to CASSSTGGGYTF.